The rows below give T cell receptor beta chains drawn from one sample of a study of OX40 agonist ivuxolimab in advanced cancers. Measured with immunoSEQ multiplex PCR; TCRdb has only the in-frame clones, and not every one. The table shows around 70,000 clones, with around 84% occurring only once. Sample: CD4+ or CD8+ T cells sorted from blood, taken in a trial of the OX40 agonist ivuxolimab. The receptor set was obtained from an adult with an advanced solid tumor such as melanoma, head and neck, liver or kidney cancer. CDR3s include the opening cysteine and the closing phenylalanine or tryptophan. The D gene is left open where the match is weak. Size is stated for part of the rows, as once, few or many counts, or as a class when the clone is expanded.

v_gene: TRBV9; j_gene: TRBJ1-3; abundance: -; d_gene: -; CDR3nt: TGTGCCAGCAGCGTAGACTGGGCAGCTGGAAACACCATATATTTT; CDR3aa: CASSVDWAAGNTIYF
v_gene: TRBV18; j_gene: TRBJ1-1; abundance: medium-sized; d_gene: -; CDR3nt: TGTGCCAGCTCACCCCAAGGGGGGTTGGGCACTGAAGCTTTCTTT; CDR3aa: CASSPQGGLGTEAFF
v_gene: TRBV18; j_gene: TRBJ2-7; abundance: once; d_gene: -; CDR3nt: TGTGCCAGCTCGCAGGACAGACAAGCCTACGAGCAGTACTTC; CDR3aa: CASSQDRQAYEQYF
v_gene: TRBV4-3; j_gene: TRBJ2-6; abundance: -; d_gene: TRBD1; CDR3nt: TGCGCCAGCAGCCATTACGGGACAGGGGGAGGTGGGGCCAACGTCCTGACTTTC; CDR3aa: CASSHYGTGGGGANVLTF
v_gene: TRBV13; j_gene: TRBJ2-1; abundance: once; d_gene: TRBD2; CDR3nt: TGTGCCAGCAGCCTGGGACTAGCATATAGCTCCTACAATGAGCAGTTCTTC; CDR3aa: CASSLGLAYSSYNEQFF
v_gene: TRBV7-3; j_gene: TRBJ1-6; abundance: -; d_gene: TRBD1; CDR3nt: TGTGCCAGCAGCTCTGGACAGGGGAATTCACCCCTCCACTTT; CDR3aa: CASSSGQGNSPLHF
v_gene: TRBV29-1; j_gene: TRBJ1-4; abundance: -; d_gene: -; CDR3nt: TGCAGCGGCAAACAGGGAGTAAGTGAAAAACTGTTTTTT; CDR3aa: CSGKQGVSEKLFF
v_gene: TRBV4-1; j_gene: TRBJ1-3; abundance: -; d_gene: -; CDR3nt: TGCGCCAGCAGCCAAGCCCCCCCCGGAAACTCTGGAAACACCATATATTTT; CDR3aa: CASSQAPPGNSGNTIYF
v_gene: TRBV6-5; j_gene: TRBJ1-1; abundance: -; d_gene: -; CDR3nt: TGTGCCAGCAGTTACCCAAGTTCGGGGCTGGCTGAAGCTTTCTTT; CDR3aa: CASSYPSSGLAEAFF
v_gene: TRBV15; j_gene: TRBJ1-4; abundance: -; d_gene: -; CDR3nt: TGTGCCACCAGCCAATTTTGGGGGGGAGGTAATGAAAAACTGTTTTTT; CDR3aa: CATSQFWGGGNEKLFF
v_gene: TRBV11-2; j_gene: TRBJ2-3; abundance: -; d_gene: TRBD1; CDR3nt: TGTGCCAGCAGCTTAGCACAGGGGGTTGGTACGCAGTATTTT; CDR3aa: CASSLAQGVGTQYF
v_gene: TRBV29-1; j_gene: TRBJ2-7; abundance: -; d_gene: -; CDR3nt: TGCAGCGCCCGGGAGCCAGCGACCTACGAGCAGTACTTC; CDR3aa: CSAREPATYEQYF
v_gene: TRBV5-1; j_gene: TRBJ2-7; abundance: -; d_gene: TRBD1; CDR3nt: TGCGCCAGCAGCTGGGACAGGGGTTCCGAGCAGTACTTC; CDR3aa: CASSWDRGSEQYF
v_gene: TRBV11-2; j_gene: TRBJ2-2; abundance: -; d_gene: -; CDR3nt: TGTGCCAGCAGTCTTAATCAATTTGGCGGGGAGCTGTTTTTT; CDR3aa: CASSLNQFGGELFF
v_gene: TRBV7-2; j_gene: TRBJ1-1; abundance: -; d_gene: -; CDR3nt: TGTGCCAGCAGCTTAGGTTCATGGGGGGCGACTTTCTTT; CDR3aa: CASSLGSWGATFF
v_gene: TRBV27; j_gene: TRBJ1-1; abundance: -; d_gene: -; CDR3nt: TGTGCCAGCACCTCGGTAGGGCGGGCTGAAGCTTTCTTT; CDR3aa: CASTSVGRAEAFF
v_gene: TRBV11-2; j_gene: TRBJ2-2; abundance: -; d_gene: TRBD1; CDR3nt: TGTGCCAGCAGCCGGCGACAGGGGGACACCGGGGAGCTGTTTTTT; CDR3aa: CASSRRQGDTGELFF
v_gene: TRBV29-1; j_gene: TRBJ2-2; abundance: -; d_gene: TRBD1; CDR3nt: TGCAGCGTTGGAGGGACAGGGGGGACCGGGGAGCTGTTTTTT; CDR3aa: CSVGGTGGTGELFF
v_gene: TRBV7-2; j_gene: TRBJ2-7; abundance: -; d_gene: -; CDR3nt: TGTGCCAGCAGCCCAAGGGGCCCAGGGCCCTACGAGCAGTACTTC; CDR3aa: CASSPRGPGPYEQYF
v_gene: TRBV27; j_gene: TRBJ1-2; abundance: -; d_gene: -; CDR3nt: TGTGCCAGCAGTTTATCGGGGGGGAACTATGGCTACACCTTC; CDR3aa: CASSLSGGNYGYTF
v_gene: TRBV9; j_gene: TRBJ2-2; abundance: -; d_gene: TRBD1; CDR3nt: TGTGCCAGCAGCGTAGCCAGGGGGACAAACGCGAACACCGGGGAGCTGTTTTTT; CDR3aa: CASSVARGTNANTGELFF
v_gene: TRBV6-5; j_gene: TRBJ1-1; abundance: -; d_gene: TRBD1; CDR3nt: TGTGCCAGCAGTTACCAACAGGGGACTGAAGCTTTCTTT; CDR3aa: CASSYQQGTEAFF
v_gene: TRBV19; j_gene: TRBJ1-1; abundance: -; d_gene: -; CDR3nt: TGTGCCAGTAGTATAAATTTTGGGGGGAACACTGAAGCTTTCTTT; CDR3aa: CASSINFGGNTEAFF
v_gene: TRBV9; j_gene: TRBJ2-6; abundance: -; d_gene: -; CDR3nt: TGTGCCAGCAAGAGCACGTACAAACAAAGTCGGGCCAACGTCCTGACTTTC; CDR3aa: CASKSTYKQSRANVLTF
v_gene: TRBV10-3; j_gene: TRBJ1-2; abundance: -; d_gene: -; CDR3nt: TGTGCCATCAGTGAGTCAGTCCGGGCAGGCGGCTACACCTTC; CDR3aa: CAISESVRAGGYTF
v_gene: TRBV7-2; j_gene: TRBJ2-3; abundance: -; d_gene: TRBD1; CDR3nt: TGTGCCAGCAGCTTAGAAGGGACAGGGTCCGCGGATACGCAGTATTTT; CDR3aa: CASSLEGTGSADTQYF
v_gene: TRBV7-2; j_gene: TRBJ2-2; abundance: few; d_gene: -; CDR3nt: TGTGCCAGCAGCTTATCGTTCACCACCGGGGAGCTGTTTTTT; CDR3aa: CASSLSFTTGELFF
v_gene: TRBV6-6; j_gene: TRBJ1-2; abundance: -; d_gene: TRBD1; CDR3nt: TGTGCCAGCAGTGACTGGGACAGCTATGGCTACACCTTC; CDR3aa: CASSDWDSYGYTF
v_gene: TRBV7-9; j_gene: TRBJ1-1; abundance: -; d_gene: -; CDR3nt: TGTGCCAGCAGCTTCGCAGGGTTGAACACTGAAGCTTTCTTT; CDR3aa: CASSFAGLNTEAFF
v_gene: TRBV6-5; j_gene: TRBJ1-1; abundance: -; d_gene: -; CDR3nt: TGTGCCAGCATGGGAGGATCTGAAGCTTTCTTT; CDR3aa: CASMGGSEAFF
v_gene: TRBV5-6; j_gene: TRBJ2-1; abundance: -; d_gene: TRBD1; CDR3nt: TGTGCCAGCAGCTTTGGGACAGGAGCTTACAATGAGCAGTTCTTC; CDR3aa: CASSFGTGAYNEQFF
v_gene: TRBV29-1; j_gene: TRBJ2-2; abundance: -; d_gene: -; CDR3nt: TGCAGCGTTGAAGTAGCGGGACAGAAAAGAGACGGGGAGCTGTTTTTT; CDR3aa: CSVEVAGQKRDGELFF
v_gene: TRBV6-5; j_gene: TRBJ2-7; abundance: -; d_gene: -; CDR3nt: TGTGCCAGCAGCCCCCCATCATCCTACGAGCAGTACTTC; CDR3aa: CASSPPSSYEQYF
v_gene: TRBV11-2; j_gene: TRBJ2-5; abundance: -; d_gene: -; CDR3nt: TGTGCCAGCAGCTTAGTGTACAGTTCCGGAGGGGAGACCCAGTACTTC; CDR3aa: CASSLVYSSGGETQYF
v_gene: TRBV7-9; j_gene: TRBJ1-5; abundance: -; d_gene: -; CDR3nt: TGTGCCAGCAGCCCCCGTGGGGGATCGAGTCAGCCCCAGCATTTT; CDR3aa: CASSPRGGSSQPQHF
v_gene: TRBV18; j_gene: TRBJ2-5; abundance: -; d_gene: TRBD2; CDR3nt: TGTGCCAGCTCACCTCCTGGGCGCGGGGGTACCAAAGAGACCCAGTACTTC; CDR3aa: CASSPPGRGGTKETQYF
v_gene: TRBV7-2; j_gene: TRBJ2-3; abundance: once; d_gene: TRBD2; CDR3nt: TGTGCCAGCAGCTCTCAGCGGGGGGTAACAGATACGCAGTATTTT; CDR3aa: CASSSQRGVTDTQYF
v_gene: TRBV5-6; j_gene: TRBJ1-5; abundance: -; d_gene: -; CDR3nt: TGTGCCAGCAGCACCACAGGGAATAGCCAGCCCCAGCATTTT; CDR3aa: CASSTTGNSQPQHF
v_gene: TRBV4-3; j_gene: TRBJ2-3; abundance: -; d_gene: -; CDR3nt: TGCGCCAGCAGCCTAGGGACCCGGTCCCCAGATACGCAGTATTTT; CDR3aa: CASSLGTRSPDTQYF
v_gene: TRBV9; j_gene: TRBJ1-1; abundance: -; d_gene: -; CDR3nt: TGTGCCAGCAGCGTAGTAGCCGAGCCAGGGAGGACTGAAGCTTTCTTT; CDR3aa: CASSVVAEPGRTEAFF
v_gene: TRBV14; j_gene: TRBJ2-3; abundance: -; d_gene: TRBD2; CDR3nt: TGTGCCAGCAGCCTGTCCCGGGAGGGTACGCAGTATTTT; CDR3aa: CASSLSREGTQYF
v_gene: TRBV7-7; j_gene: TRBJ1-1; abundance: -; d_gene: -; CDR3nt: TGTGCTAGCAGCGGACCCCCCCCCGGTACTGAAGCTTTCTTT; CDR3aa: CASSGPPPGTEAFF
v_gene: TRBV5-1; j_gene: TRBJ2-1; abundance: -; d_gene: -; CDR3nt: TGCGCCAGCAGCCCCGGACAAAACAATGAGCAGTTCTTC; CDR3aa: CASSPGQNNEQFF
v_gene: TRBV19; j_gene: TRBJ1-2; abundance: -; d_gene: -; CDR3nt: TGTGCCTCAAGCCGGGGGCGCCTCAGAGACTATGGCTACACCTTC; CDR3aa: CASSRGRLRDYGYTF
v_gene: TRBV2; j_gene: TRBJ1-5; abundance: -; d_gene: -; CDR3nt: TGTGCCAGCAGGGGGAGGGAAGGGGGCAATCAGCCCCAGCATTTT; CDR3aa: CASRGREGGNQPQHF
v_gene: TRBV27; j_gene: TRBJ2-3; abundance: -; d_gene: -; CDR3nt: TGTGCCAGCAGTTCGGGACTTGGCGCAGATACGCAGTATTTT; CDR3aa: CASSSGLGADTQYF
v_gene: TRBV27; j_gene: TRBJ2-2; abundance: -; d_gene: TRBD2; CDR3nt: TGTGCCAGCAGCCTCGGACTAGCGGGGGGCGGGGAGCTGTTTTTT; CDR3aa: CASSLGLAGGGELFF
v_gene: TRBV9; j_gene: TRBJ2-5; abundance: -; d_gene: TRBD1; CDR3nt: TGTGCCAGCAGCCAGGGACAGGGCACAGAGACCCAGTACTTC; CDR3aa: CASSQGQGTETQYF
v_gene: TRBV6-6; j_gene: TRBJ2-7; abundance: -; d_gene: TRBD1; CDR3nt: TGTGCCAGCACTGGACAGGGGTACGAGCAGTACTTC; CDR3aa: CASTGQGYEQYF
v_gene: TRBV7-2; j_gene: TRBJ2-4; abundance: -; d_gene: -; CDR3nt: TGTGCCAGCAGCTTAGGAGGGCAGGCTAACATTCAGTACTTC; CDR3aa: CASSLGGQANIQYF
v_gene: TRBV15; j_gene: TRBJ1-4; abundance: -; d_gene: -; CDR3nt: TGTGCCACCAGCAGAGGCCCGCATGAAAAACTGTTTTTT; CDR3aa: CATSRGPHEKLFF
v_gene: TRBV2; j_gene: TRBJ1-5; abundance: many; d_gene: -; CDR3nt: TGTGCCAGCAGTCAGGGATTAGTTAATCAGCCCCAGCATTTT; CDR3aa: CASSQGLVNQPQHF
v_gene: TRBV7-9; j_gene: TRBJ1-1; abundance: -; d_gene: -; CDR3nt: TGTGCCTCCCGCTCGCAGGGTCACACTGAAGCTTTCTTT; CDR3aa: CASRSQGHTEAFF
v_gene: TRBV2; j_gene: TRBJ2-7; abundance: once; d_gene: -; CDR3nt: TGTGCCAGCAGTGATTCAGGGTACTACGAGCAGTACTTC; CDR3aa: CASSDSGYYEQYF
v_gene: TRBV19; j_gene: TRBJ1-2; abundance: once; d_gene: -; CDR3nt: TGTGCCAGTAGTACCGGACAGAACTATGGCTACACCTTC; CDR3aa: CASSTGQNYGYTF
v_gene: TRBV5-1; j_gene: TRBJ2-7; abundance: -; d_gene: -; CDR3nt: TGCGCCAGCAGCTTGGCTACAGGTTTCGCGGGGGAGCAGTACTTC; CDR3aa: CASSLATGFAGEQYF
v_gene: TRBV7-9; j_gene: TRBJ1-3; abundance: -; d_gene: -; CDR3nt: TGTGCCAGCAGCATCCCTGAGGGGCAAGGCAGAAACACCATATATTTT; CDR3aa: CASSIPEGQGRNTIYF
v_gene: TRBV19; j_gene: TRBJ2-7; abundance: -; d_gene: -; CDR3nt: TGTGCCAGTAGTATAACCGGGGTCAACGAGCAGTACTTC; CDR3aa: CASSITGVNEQYF
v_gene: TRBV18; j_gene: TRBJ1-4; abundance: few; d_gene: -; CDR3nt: TGTGCCAGCTCACGAATGGGTACTAATGAAAAACTGTTTTTT; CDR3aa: CASSRMGTNEKLFF
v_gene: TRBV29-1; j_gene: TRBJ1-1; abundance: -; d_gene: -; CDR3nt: TGCAGCGTTGAAGGGGGTACTGAAGCTTTCTTT; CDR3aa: CSVEGGTEAFF